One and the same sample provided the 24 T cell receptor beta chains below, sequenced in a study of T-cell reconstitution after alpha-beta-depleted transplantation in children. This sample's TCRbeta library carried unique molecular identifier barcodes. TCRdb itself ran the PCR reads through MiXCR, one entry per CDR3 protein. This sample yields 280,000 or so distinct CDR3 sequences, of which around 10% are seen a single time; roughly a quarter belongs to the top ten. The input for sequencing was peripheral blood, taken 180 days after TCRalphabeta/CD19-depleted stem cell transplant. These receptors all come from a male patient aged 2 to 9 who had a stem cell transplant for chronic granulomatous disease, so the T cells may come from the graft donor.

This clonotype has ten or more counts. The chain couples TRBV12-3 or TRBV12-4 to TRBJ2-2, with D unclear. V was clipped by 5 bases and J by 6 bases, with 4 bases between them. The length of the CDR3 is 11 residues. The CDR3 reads CASSRAGELFF. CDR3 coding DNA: TGTGCCAGCAGTCGGGCCGGGGAGCTGTTTTTT.

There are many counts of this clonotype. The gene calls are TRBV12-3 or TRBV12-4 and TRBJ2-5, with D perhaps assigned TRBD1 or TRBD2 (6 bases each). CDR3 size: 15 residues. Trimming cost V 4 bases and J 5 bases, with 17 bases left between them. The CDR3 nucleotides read TGTGCCAGCAGTTCCCCGGGGGCGCGTTGGGAGACCCAGTACTTC. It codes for CASSSPGARWETQYF.

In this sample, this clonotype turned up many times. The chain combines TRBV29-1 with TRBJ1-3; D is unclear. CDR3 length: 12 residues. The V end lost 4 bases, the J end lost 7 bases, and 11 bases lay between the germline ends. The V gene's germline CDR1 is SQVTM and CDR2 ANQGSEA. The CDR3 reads CSVAMARNTIYF. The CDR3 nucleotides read TGCAGCGTTGCCATGGCCAGGAACACCATATATTTT.

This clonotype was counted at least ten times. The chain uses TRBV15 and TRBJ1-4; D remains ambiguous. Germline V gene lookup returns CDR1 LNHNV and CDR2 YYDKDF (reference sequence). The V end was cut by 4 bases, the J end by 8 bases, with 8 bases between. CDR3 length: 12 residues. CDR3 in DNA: TGTGCCACCAGCAAGGAAGACGAAAAACTGTTTTTT. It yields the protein CATSKEDEKLFF.

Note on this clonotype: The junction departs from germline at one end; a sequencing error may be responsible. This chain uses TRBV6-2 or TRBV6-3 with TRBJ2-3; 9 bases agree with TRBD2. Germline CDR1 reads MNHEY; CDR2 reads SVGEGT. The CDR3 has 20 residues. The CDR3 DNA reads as TGTGCCAGCAGTTCGATTCAGGGGACCAGCGGGAGGAGGGACACAGATAAGCAGTATTTT. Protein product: CASSSIQGTSGRRDTDKQYF.

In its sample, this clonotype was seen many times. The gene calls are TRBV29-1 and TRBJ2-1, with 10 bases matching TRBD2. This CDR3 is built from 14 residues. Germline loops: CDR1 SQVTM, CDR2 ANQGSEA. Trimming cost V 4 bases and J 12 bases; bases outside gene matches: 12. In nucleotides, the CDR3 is TGCAGCGTTGTAGCGGGAGGCCCGAGTGGATGGCAGTTCTTC. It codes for CSVVAGGPSGWQFF.

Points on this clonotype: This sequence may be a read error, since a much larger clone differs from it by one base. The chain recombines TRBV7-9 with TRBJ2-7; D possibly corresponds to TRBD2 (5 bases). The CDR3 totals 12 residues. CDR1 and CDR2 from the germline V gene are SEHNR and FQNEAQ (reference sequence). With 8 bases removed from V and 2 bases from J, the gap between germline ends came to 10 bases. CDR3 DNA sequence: TGTGCCAGCGAGGGAACAACCTACGAGCAGTACTTC. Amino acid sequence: CASEGTTYEQYF.

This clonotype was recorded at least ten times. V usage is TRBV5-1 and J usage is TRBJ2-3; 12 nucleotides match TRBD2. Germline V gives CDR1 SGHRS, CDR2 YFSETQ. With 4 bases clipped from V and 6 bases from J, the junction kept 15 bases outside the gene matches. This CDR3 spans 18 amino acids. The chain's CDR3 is CASSPQITASGRADTQYF. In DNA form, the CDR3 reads TGCGCCAGCAGCCCACAAATAACGGCTAGCGGGAGGGCCGATACGCAGTATTTT.

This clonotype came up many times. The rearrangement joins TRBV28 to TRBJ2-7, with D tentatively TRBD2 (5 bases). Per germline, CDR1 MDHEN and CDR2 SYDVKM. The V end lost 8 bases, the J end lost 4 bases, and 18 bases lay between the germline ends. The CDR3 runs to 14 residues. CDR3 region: CASLRDSSDYEQYF. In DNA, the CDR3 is TGTGCCAGCCTCCGGGATTCCTCTGATTACGAGCAGTACTTC. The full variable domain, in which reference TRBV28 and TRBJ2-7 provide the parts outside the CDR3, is DVKVTQSSRYLVKRTGEKVFLECVQDMDHENMFWYRQDPGLGLRLIYFSYDVKMKEKGDIPEGYSVSREKKERFSLILESASTNQTSMYLCASLRDSSDYEQYFGPGTRLTVT.

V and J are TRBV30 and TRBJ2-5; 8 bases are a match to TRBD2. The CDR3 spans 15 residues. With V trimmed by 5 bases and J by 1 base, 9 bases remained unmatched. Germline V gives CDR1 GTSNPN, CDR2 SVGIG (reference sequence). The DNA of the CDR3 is TGTGCCTGGGGGAGGGCTAGCGGGCCCCAAGAGACCCAGTACTTC. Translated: CAWGRASGPQETQYF.

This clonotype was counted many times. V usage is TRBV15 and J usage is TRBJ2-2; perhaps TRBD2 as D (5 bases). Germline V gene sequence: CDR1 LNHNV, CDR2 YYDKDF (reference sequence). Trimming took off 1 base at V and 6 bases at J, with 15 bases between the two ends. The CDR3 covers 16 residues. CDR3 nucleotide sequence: TGTGCCACCAGCAGAGTTCTTCGACCCGGGGCCGGGGAGCTGTTTTTT. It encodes CATSRVLRPGAGELFF.

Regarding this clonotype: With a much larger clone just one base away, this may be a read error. The CDR3 reads CAISESDSYVQPQHF. DNA of the CDR3: TGTGCCATCAGTGAGTCGGACAGCTATGTTCAGCCCCAGCATTTT. This chain uses TRBV10-3 with TRBJ1-5, with a weak D call TRBD1 (6 bases). The CDR3 spans 15 residues. The germline CDR1 and CDR2 sequences are ENHRY and SYGVKD. Trimming removed 0 bases from V and 6 bases from J, with 12 bases in between.

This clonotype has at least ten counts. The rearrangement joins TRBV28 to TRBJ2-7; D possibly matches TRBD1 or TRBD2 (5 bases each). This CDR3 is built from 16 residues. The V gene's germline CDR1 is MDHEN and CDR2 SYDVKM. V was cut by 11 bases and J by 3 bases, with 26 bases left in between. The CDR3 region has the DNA TGTGCCGCTACGACTTGGGGCGCGGGCAAAAACTACGAGCAGTACTTC. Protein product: CAATTWGAGKNYEQYF.

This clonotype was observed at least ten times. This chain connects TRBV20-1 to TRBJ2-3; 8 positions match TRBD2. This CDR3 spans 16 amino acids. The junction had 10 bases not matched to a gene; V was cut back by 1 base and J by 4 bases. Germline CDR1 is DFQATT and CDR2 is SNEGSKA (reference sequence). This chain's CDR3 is CSARVFPGLESDTQYF. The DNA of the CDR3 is TGCAGTGCTAGAGTTTTTCCGGGACTAGAGTCAGATACGCAGTATTTT.

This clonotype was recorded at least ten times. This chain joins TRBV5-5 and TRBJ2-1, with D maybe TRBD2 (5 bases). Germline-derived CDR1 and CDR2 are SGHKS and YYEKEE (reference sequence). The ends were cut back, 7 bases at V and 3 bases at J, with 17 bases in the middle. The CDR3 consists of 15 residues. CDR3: CASGLPSTNYNEQFF. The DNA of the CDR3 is TGTGCCAGCGGACTCCCTAGCACCAACTACAATGAGCAGTTCTTC.

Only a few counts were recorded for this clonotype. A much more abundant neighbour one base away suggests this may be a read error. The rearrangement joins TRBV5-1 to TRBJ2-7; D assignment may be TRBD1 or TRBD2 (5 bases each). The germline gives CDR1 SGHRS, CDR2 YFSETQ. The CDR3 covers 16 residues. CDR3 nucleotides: TGCGCCAGCAGCCGAGAGTCGGGGCAAATAAAGTACGAGCAGTCCTTC. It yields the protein CASSRESGQIKYEQSF.

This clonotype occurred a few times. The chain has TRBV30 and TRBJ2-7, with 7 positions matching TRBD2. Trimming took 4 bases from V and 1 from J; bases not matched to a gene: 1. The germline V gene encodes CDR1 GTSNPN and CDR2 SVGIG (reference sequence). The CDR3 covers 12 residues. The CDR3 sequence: CAWTSGSYEQYF. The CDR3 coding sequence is TGTGCCTGGACTAGCGGATCCTACGAGCAGTACTTC.

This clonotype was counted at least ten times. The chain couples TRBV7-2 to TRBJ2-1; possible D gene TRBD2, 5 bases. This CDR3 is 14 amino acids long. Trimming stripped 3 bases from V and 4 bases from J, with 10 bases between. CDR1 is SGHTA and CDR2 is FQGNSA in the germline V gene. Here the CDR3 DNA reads TGTGCCAGCAGCTTCTTCGGGGATTACAATGAGCAGTTCTTC. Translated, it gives CASSFFGDYNEQFF.

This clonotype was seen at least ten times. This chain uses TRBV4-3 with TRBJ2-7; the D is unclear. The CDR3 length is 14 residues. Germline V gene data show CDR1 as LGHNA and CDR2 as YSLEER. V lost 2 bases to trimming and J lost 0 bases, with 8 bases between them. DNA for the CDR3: TGCGCCAGCAGCCAAACCCAGAGCTCCTACGAGCAGTACTTC. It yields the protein CASSQTQSSYEQYF.

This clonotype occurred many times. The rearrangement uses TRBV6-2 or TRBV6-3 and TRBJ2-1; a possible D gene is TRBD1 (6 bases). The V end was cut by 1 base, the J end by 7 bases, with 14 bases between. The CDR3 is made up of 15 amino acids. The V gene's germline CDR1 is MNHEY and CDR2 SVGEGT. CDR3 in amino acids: CASSYWGNRDNEQFF. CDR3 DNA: TGTGCCAGCAGTTACTGGGGGAACAGGGATAATGAGCAGTTCTTC.

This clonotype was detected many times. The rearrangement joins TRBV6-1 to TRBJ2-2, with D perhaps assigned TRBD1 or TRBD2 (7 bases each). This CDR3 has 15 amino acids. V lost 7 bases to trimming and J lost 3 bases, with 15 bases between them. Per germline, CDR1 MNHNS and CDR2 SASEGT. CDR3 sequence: CASTQGGHYTGELFF. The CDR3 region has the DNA TGTGCCAGCACCCAGGGGGGGCACTACACCGGGGAGCTGTTTTTT.

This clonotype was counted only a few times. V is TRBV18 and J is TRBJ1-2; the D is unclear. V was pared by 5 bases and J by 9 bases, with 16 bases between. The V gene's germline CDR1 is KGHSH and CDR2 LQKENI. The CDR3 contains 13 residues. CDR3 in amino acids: CASSNNQVARYTF. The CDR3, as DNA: TGTGCCAGCTCAAACAACCAGGTCGCACGCTACACCTTC.

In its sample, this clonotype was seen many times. CDR3 residues: CASSPGQPPHNEQFF. The CDR3, as DNA: TGTGCCAGCTCACCCGGGCAGCCCCCCCACAATGAGCAGTTCTTC. The chain carries TRBV18 and TRBJ2-1; D not certain. Per germline, CDR1 KGHSH and CDR2 LQKENI. The CDR3 is 15 amino acids. V lost 3 bases and J lost 5, with 14 bases in between.

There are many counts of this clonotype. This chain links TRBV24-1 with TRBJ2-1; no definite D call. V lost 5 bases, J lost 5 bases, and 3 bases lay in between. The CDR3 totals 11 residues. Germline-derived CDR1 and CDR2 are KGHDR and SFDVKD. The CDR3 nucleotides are TGTGCCACCAGTGCCCACAATGAGCAGTTCTTC. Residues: CATSAHNEQFF.